This is a list of T cell receptor beta chains from one sample in a study of shared clonotypes between healthy human individuals. Clones were read by immunoSEQ multiplex PCR, and TCRdb kept only the in-frame ones, dropping some. The data contain more than 2 million clones, around 95% of them singletons. Sequencing was performed on naive CD4+ T cells sorted from blood. The source of these receptors is a man in his late teens or twenties in good health. Both conserved end residues are part of each CDR3. The size field is filled for only some rows; it gives once, few, many or a size class.

len,v_gene,abundance,CDR3aa
14,TRBV4-1,.,CASSQVRGGNTIYF
15,TRBV18,once,CASSPGTSGGMEQYF
14,TRBV6-1,.,CASSEDQALGELFF
15,TRBV10-2,.,CASSERGQGNSPLHF
14,TRBV5-1,.,CASSLGGAVRELFF
13,TRBV6-1,.,CASSDAGGFGYTF
16,TRBV5-1,.,CASSLNSSPANEKLFF
14,TRBV5-6,.,CASSSWGPNEKLFF
13,TRBV28,.,CASSGRGRGGYTF
16,TRBV19,.,CASSNPTRSYNSPLHF
16,TRBV5-4,once,CASSWDRGTSGNTIYF
17,TRBV23-1,.,CASSRPSRDRTSRGYTF
15,TRBV4-3,.,CASSQDREHNSPLHF
17,TRBV4-3,.,CASSQVTTGTLGNTIYF
13,TRBV7-9,.,CASSQTRYTEAFF
14,TRBV19,.,CASSRDRGAGGYTF
14,TRBV4-1,once,CASSQGSVYNEQFF
14,TRBV4-3,.,CASSPTGVGNTIYF
14,TRBV28,.,CASSPSYFQETQYF
16,TRBV4-2,.,CASSQVGRGGTGELFF
11,TRBV20-1,.,CSGAENTEAFF
13,TRBV2,once,CASSEDQGYEQYF
13,TRBV5-4,.,CASSGTGTEKLFF
16,TRBV5-4,.,CASSGGPSGTTYTQYF
15,TRBV28,once,CASSLKGTGYEKLFF
16,TRBV5-4,.,CASSPATLLPLDGQFF
13,TRBV6-6,.,CATGRGAGTEAFF
14,TRBV5-1,.,CASAQGLSTGELFF
14,TRBV5-6,.,CASSLPTGNTEAFF
11,TRBV7-9,once,CASSWRDTQYF
13,TRBV7-7,.,CASSLAGGETQYF
11,TRBV5-6,.,CASSRTDTQYF
12,TRBV5-6,.,CASSLERSQQFF
15,TRBV2,.,CASGTPGQAASPLHF
15,TRBV2,.,CASSRQDYSNQPQHF
14,TRBV29-1,.,CSVAGLAGTDTQYF
19,TRBV7-9,.,CASSPRGGTSGSAAYEQYF
11,TRBV2,.,CASGVNNEQFF
16,TRBV4-1,.,CASSQDLPAGDEKLFF
15,TRBV27,.,CASSSGTGIVETQYF
18,TRBV2,.,CASSPNPVVVTTNEKLFF
16,TRBV6-5,.,CASSYAGARSNTEAFF
16,TRBV27,once,CASSFYPRGAGNTIYF
15,TRBV9,few,CASSVDRGLGEKLFF
14,TRBV25-1,once,CASSPWGRRGGYTF
14,TRBV11-2,.,CASSIRQFNSPLHF
16,TRBV7-9,.,CASSLAGQGAFQPQHF
13,TRBV28,.,CASSPGTPYEQYF
16,TRBV2,.,CASSEGLAGPTDTQYF
15,TRBV9,.,CASSVVRGVNTEAFF
18,TRBV4-1,.,CASSQSEGRGEMNTEAFF
15,TRBV10-1,.,CASNPGTSGTDTQYF
15,TRBV7-2,.,CASSSGAASYNEQFF
17,TRBV10-3,.,CAISTNTGGSNTGELFF
15,TRBV2,.,CASEWGDRATGELFF
11,TRBV10-3,.,CAISEGVKQYF